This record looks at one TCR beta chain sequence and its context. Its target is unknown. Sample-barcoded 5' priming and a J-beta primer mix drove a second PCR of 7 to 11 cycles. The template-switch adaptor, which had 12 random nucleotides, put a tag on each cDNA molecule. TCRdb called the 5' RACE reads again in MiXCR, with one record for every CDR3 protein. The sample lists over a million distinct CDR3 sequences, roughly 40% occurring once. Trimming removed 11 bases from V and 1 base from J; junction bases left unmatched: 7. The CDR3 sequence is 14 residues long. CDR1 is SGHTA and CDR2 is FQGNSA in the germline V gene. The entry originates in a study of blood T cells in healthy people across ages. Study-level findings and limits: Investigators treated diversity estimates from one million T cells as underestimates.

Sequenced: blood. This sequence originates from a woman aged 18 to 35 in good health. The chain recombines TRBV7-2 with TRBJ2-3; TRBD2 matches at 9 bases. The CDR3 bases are TGTGCCTCCCTCCAGCGGGGGGGCACAGATACGCAGTATTTT. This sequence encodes CASLQRGGTDTQYF. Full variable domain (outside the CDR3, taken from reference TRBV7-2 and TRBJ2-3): GAGVSQSPSNKVTEKGKDVELRCDPISGHTALYWYRQSLGQGLEFLIYFQGNSAPDKSGLPSDRFSAERTGGSVSTLTIQRTQQEDSAVYLCASLQRGGTDTQYFGPGTRLTVL.